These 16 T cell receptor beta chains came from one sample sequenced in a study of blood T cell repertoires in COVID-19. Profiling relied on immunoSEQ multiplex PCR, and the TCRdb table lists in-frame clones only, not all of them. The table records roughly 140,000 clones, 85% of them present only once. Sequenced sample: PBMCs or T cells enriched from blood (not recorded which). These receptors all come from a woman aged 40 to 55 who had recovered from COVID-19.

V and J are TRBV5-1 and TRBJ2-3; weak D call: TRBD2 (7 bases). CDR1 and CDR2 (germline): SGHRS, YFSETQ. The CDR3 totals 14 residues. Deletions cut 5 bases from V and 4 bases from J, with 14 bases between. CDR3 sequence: CASSGGASADTQYF. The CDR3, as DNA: TGCGCCAGCAGTGGGGGGGCTTCCGCAGATACGCAGTATTTT.

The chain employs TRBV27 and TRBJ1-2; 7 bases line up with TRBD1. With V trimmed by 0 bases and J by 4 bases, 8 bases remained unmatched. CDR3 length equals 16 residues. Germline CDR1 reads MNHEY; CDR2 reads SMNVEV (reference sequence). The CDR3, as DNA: TGTGCCAGCAGTTTATCGCAGGGGGGAGCTAGCTATGGCTACACCTTC. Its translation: CASSLSQGGASYGYTF.

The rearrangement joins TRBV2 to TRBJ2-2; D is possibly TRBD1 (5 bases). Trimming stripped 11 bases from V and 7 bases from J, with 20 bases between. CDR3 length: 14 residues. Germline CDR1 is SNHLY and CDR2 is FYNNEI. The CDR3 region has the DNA TGTGCCGTCAACCAGGGCACGGGTAGCGGGGAGCTGTTTTTT. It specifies CAVNQGTGSGELFF.

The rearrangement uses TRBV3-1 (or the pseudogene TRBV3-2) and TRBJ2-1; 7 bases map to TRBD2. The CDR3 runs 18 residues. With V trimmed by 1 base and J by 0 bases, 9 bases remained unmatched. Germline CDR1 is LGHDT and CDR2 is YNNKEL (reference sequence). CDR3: CASSQGPPGGSSYNEQFF. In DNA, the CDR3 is TGTGCCAGCAGCCAAGGACCTCCGGGCGGGAGCTCCTACAATGAGCAGTTCTTC.

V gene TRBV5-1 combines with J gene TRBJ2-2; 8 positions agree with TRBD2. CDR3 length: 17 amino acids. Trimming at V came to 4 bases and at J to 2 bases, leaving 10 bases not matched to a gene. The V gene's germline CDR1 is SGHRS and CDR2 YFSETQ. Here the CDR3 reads CASSMGSGRANTGELFF. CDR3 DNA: TGCGCCAGCAGCATGGGGTCCGGGAGGGCCAACACCGGGGAGCTGTTTTTT.

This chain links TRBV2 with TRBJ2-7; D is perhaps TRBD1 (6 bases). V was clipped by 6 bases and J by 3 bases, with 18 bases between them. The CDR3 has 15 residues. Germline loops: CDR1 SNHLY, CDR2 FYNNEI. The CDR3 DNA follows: TGTGCCAGCAGCGCGACCGCGACAGGTTTCTACGAGCAGTACTTC. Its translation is CASSATATGFYEQYF.

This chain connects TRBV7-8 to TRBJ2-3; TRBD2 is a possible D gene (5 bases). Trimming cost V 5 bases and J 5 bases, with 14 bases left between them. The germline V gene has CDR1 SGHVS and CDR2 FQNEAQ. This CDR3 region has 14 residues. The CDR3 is CASSPGEKIDTQYF. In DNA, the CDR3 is TGTGCCAGCAGCCCCGGGGAGAAAATAGATACGCAGTATTTT.

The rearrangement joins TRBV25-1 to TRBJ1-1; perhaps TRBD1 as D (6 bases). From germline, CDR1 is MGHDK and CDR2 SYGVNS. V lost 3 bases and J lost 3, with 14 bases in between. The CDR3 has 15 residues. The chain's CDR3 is CASSDSRSGDTEAFF. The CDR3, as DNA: TGTGCCAGCAGTGATAGTCGGTCAGGGGACACTGAAGCTTTCTTT.

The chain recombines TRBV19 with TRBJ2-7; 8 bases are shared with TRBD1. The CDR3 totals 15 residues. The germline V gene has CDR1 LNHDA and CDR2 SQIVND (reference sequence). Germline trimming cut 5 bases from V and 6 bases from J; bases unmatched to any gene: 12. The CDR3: CASSQRQGSFGEQYF. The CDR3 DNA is TGTGCCAGTAGTCAGCGACAGGGGTCCTTCGGCGAGCAGTACTTC. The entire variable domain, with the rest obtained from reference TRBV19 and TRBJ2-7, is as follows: DGGITQSPKYLFRKEGQNVTLSCEQNLNHDAMYWYRQDPGQGLRLIYYSQIVNDFQKGDIAEGYSVSREKKESFPLTVTSAQKNPTAFYLCASSQRQGSFGEQYFGPGTRLTVT.

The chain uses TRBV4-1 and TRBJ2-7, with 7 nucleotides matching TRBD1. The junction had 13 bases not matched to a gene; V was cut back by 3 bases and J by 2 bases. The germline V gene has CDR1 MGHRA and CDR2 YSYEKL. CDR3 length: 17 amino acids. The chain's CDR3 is CASSHKEDREWAYEQYF. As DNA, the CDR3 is TGCGCCAGCAGCCACAAAGAAGACAGGGAGTGGGCCTACGAGCAGTACTTC.

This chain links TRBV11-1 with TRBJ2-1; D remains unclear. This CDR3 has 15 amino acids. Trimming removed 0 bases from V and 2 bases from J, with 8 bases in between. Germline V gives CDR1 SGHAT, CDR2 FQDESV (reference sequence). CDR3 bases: TGTGCCAGCAGCTTAGCAGGAGAACCCTACAATGAGCAGTTCTTC. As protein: CASSLAGEPYNEQFF.

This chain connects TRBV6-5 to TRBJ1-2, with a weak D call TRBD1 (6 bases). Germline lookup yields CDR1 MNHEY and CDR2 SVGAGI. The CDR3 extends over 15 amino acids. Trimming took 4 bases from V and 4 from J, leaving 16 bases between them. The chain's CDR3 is CASSSGLGASYGYTF. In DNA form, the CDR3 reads TGTGCCAGCAGTTCGGGGTTGGGGGCGAGCTATGGCTACACCTTC.

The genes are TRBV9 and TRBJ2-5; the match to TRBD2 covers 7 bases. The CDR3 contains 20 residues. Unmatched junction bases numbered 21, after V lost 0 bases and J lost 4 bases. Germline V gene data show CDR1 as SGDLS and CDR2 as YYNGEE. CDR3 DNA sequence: TGTGCCAGCAGCGTAGGGATTGGTCAGGAGAGACTCTGGGAGGGAGAGACCCAGTACTTC. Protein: CASSVGIGQERLWEGETQYF.

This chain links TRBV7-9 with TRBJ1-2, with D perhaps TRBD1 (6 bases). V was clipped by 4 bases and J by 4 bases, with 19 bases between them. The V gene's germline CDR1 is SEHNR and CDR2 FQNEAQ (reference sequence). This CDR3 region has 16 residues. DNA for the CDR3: TGTGCCAGCAGCTCCTCACGAGGGGGAGTCGGCTATGGCTACACCTTC. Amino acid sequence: CASSSSRGGVGYGYTF.

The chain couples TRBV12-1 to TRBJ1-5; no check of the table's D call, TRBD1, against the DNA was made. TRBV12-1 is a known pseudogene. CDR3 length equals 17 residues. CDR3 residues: CASSLGQGTHSNQPQHF. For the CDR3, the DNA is TGTGCCAGCAGCTTGGGACAGGGGACCCATAGCAATCAGCCCCAGCATTTT.

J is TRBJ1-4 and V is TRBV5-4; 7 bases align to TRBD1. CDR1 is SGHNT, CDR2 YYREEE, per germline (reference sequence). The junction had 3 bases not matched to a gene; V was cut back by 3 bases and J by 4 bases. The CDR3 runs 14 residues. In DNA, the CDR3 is TGTGCCAGCAGCTGGGACAGCAATAATGAAAAACTGTTTTTT. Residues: CASSWDSNNEKLFF.